The rows below give T cell receptor beta chains drawn from one sample of a study of T cells after yellow fever vaccination. TCRdb independently ran MiXCR on the 5' RACE reads; one entry per CDR3 protein. The sample records some 350,000 distinct CDR3 sequences, roughly 9.4% being singletons. The specimen was PBMCs, collected on the day of the first yellow fever vaccination. The receptors originated from a man younger than 35 who received the YFV17D yellow fever vaccine. Both conserved end residues are part of each CDR3. A D gene is named only where the DNA matches it firmly. Clone size appears in some rows only: once, few, many, or a class for an expanded clone.

>.|13|.|TRBV12-3/TRBV12-4|TRBJ2-5
TGTGCCAGCAGGTACACAGGAGGCGAGACCCAGTACTTC
CASRYTGGETQYF
>.|13|.|TRBV18|TRBJ2-3
TGTGCCAGCTCAGCACAGGGAGGGGATACGCAGTATTTT
CASSAQGGDTQYF
>TRBD2|15|few|TRBV13|TRBJ2-1
TGTGCCAGCAGCTTGACTAGCGGGGGGTTTAATGAGCAGTTCTTC
CASSLTSGGFNEQFF
>.|14|many|TRBV24-1|TRBJ2-4
TGTGCCACCACTCCAGGGCTAGCCAAAAACATTCAGTACTTC
CATTPGLAKNIQYF
>.|12|.|TRBV20-1|TRBJ2-7
TGCAGTGCTCCCAGGGGAGGCTACGAGCAGTACTTC
CSAPRGGYEQYF
>TRBD1|12|.|TRBV6-6|TRBJ1-2
TGTGCCAGCAGTTACGACAGGGGCGGCTACACCTTC
CASSYDRGGYTF
>.|11|few|TRBV25-1|TRBJ2-7
TGTGCCAGCTCGGGGCTCAGAGGGCAGTACTTC
CASSGLRGQYF
>.|17|.|TRBV5-1|TRBJ1-6
TGCGCCAGCAGACTGATGGGGGGCGCTGGGGCAAATTCACCCCTCCACTTT
CASRLMGGAGANSPLHF
>.|20|.|TRBV12-3/TRBV12-4|TRBJ1-5
TGTGCCAGCAGACCCCACCGACCCATACCTCCTTCGAATAGCAATCAGCCCCAGCATTTT
CASRPHRPIPPSNSNQPQHF
>TRBD1|16|.|TRBV5-1|TRBJ2-2
TGCGCCAGCAGCTTGGGTGCAGGGGGCGGCACCGGGGAGCTGTTTTTT
CASSLGAGGGTGELFF
>.|16|.|TRBV5-1|TRBJ2-2
TGCGCCAGCAGCACCCGACGAGGACTCAACACCGGGGAGCTGTTTTTT
CASSTRRGLNTGELFF
>.|15|.|TRBV6-2/TRBV6-3|TRBJ2-5
TGTGCCAGCAGTTACAAGCGGGGACATGGGGAGACCCAGTACTTC
CASSYKRGHGETQYF
>.|11|many|TRBV5-6|TRBJ2-3
TGTGCCAGCAGCTTGGTAGATACGCAGTATTTT
CASSLVDTQYF
>TRBD1|18|few|TRBV6-2/TRBV6-3|TRBJ1-6
TGTGCCAGCAGTTACACCGGCCGGACAGGCTTTTTTTATTCACCCCTCCACTTT
CASSYTGRTGFFYSPLHF
>TRBD1|14|.|TRBV5-1|TRBJ2-2
TGCGCCAGCAGCATACAGGGGGACACCGGGGAGCTGTTTTTT
CASSIQGDTGELFF
>.|15|few|TRBV12-3/TRBV12-4|TRBJ2-7
TGTGCCAGCAGTTTCTCCGGGGCGCAGTGGTACGAGCAGTACTTC
CASSFSGAQWYEQYF
>.|17|many|TRBV7-2|TRBJ1-6
TGTGCCAGCAGCCCCAGACAGCTAGCGTCCTATAATTCACCCCTCCACTTT
CASSPRQLASYNSPLHF
>TRBD1|15|.|TRBV28|TRBJ2-3
TGTGCCAGCAGTTTAGGGACAGGCCACACAGATACGCAGTATTTT
CASSLGTGHTDTQYF
>TRBD2|16|.|TRBV20-1|TRBJ2-7
TGCAGTGCTATGATAGGACTAGCGGGGGACCGCTACGAGCAGTACTTC
CSAMIGLAGDRYEQYF
>TRBD2|15|few|TRBV7-6|TRBJ2-1
TGTGCCAGCAGACTACTAGCGGGGGGGGGGAATGAGCAGTTCTTC
CASRLLAGGGNEQFF
>.|11|few|TRBV20-1|TRBJ1-4
TGCAGTGCTAGACCGGGGGAAAAACTGTTTTTT
CSARPGEKLFF
>.|14|.|TRBV7-2|TRBJ2-7
TGTGCCAGCAGAAAACGGGGCGGGCGCTACGAGCAGTACTTC
CASRKRGGRYEQYF
>.|16|few|TRBV19|TRBJ2-3
TGTGCCAGTAGTATCGGGTCAGCCCTAATCACAGATACGCAGTATTTT
CASSIGSALITDTQYF
>.|13|many|TRBV24-1|TRBJ1-1
TGTGCCACCAGTGATTTGGAGAACACTGAAGCTTTCTTT
CATSDLENTEAFF
>TRBD2|13|many|TRBV7-2|TRBJ2-7
TGTGCCAGCAGCTCAAGCGGGGGCTACGAGCAGTACTTC
CASSSSGGYEQYF
>.|13|.|TRBV4-3|TRBJ2-3
TGCGCCAGCAGCCAAGATGCGGACCCGTCACAGTATTTT
CASSQDADPSQYF
>.|15|.|TRBV2|TRBJ1-5
TGTGCCAGCAGTGTTATAGGTCGGAGCAATCAGCCCCAGCATTTT
CASSVIGRSNQPQHF
>TRBD1|14|.|TRBV7-2|TRBJ2-5
TGTGCCAGCAGCGGGAACAGGGGGCGAGAGACCCAGTACTTC
CASSGNRGRETQYF
>.|14|few|TRBV2|TRBJ1-5
TGTGCCAGCAGCTACGCCCTTAGCAATCAGCCCCAGCATTTT
CASSYALSNQPQHF